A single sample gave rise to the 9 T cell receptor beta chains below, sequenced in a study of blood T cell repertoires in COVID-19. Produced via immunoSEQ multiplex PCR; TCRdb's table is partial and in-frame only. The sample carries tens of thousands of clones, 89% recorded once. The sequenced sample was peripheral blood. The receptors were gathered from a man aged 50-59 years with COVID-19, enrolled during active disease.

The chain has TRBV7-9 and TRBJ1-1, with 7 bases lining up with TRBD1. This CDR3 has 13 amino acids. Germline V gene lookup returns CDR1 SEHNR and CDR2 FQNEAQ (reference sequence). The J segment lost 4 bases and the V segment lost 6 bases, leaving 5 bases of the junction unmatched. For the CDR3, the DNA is TGTGCCAGCAGGGAGGGGGCTAGCACTGAAGCTTTCTTT. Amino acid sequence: CASREGASTEAFF.

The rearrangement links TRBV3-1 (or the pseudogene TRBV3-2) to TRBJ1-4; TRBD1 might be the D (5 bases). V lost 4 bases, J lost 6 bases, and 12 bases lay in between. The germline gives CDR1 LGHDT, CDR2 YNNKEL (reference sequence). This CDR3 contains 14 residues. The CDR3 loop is CASSPSGGDEKLFF. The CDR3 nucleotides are TGTGCCAGCAGCCCGAGTGGGGGGGATGAAAAACTGTTTTTT.

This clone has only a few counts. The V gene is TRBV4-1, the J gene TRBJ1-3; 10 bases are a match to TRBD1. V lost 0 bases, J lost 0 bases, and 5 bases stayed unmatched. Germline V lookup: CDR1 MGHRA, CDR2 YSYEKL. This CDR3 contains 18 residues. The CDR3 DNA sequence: TGCGCCAGCAGCCAAGATCCGGGACAGGGGATCTCTGGAAACACCATATATTTT. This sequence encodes CASSQDPGQGISGNTIYF.

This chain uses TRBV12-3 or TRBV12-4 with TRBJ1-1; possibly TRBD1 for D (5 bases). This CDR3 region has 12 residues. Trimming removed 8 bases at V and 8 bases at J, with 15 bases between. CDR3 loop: CASRRGDREAFF. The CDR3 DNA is TGTGCCAGCCGGCGGGGGGATAGGGAAGCTTTCTTT.

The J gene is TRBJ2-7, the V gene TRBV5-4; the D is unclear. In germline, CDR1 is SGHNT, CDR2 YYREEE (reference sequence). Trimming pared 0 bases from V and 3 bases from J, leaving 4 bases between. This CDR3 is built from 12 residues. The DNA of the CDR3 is TGTGCCAGCAGCTTGGATATCTACGAGCAGTACTTC. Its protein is CASSLDIYEQYF.

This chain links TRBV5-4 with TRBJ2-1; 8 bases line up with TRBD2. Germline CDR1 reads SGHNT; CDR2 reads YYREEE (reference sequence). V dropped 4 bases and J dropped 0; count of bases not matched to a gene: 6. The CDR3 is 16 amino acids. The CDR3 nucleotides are TGTGCCAGCAGCCCGCGGGGGGATAGCTCCTACAATGAGCAGTTCTTC. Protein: CASSPRGDSSYNEQFF.

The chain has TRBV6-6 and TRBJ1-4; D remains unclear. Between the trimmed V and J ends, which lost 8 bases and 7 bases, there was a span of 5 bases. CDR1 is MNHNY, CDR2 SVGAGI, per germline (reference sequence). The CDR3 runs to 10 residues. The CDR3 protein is CASWAEKLFF. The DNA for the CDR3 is TGTGCCAGCTGGGCTGAAAAACTGTTTTTT.

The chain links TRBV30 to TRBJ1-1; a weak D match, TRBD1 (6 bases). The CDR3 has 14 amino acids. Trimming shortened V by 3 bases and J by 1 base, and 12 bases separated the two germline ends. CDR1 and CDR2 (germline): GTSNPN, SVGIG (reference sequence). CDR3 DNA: TGTGCCTGGAGGAGGACAGACCGGAACACTGAAGCTTTCTTT. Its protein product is CAWRRTDRNTEAFF.

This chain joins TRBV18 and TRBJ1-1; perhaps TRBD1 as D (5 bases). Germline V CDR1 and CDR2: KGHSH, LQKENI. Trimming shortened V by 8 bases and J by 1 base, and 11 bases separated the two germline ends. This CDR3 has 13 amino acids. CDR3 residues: CASVQEPNTEAFF. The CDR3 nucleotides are TGTGCCAGCGTACAGGAGCCGAACACTGAAGCTTTCTTT. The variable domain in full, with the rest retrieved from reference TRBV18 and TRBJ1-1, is NAGVMQNPRHLVRRRGQEARLRCSPMKGHSHVYWYRQLPEEGLKFMVYLQKENIIDESGMPKERFSAEFPKEGPSILRIQQVVRGDSAAYFCASVQEPNTEAFFGQGTRLTVV.